A single sample gave rise to the 32 T cell receptor beta chains below, sequenced in a study of OX40 agonist ivuxolimab in advanced cancers. The table came from immunoSEQ multiplex PCR; TCRdb's copy has only in-frame clones and leaves some out. The data contain 15,000 to 20,000 clones, around 86% of them singletons. The sequencing here drew on CD4+ or CD8+ T cells sorted from blood, taken in a trial of the OX40 agonist ivuxolimab. These receptors originate from an adult with an advanced solid tumor such as melanoma, head and neck, liver or kidney cancer.

This rearrangement joins TRBV7-9 to TRBJ2-1, with 7 positions matching TRBD2. The CDR3 runs 14 residues. The germline gives CDR1 SEHNR, CDR2 FQNEAQ (reference sequence). The junction had 6 bases not matched to a gene; V was cut back by 7 bases and J by 3 bases. CDR3 sequence: CASIPTSVYNEQFF. CDR3 DNA: TGTGCCAGCATTCCCACTAGCGTCTACAATGAGCAGTTCTTC.

The chain joins TRBV19 to TRBJ1-3; TRBD1 might be the D (5 bases). Germline loops: CDR1 LNHDA, CDR2 SQIVND (reference sequence). The CDR3 loop spans 15 amino acids. V lost 6 bases and J 9 bases, leaving 21 bases between the germline ends. CDR3 sequence: CASSIGTELGATIYF. CDR3 coding DNA: TGTGCCAGTAGCATCGGGACGGAGCTCGGAGCCACCATATATTTT.

The chain recombines TRBV25-1 with TRBJ1-2; no clear D gene. V shed 4 bases and J shed 5 bases, with 11 bases lying between them. Germline-derived CDR1 and CDR2 are MGHDK and SYGVNS. The CDR3 consists of 13 residues. This chain's CDR3 is CASSAASFYGYTF. The CDR3 nucleotides are TGTGCCAGCAGTGCGGCCAGCTTTTATGGCTACACCTTC.

This clone came up a few times. V gene TRBV6-1 combines with J gene TRBJ2-7; 9 bases align to TRBD2. The V and J ends lost 0 bases and 4 bases, in that order; junction bases with no gene match: 7. The CDR3 totals 16 residues. Germline V CDR1 and CDR2: MNHNS, SASEGT. CDR3 DNA: TGTGCCAGCAGTGAAGCCCCCGACACTAGCGGGTACGAGCAGTACTTC. This gives the protein CASSEAPDTSGYEQYF.

The V gene is TRBV28, the J gene TRBJ2-7; the D gene is possibly TRBD2 (5 bases). CDR3 size: 13 residues. Germline V gene sequence: CDR1 MDHEN, CDR2 SYDVKM. V was trimmed by 2 bases and J by 2 bases, leaving 7 bases between them. CDR3 nucleotide sequence: TGTGCCAGCAGTTTACTCGGGACCTACGAGCAGTACTTC. Its protein product is CASSLLGTYEQYF.

The rearrangement joins TRBV7-9 to TRBJ2-7, with D possibly TRBD1 on 6 matching bases. Germline values: CDR1 SEHNR, CDR2 FQNEAQ (reference sequence). The V end was cut by 3 bases, the J end by 6 bases, with 15 bases between. The CDR3 is made up of 14 amino acids. The CDR3 DNA reads TGTGCCAGCAGCTTTCGTCAGGGGATCGGCGAGCAGTACTTC. Residues: CASSFRQGIGEQYF.

This clone was seen a few times. An end of the junction differs from the germline gene, which may be a read error. The rearrangement uses TRBV7-7 and TRBJ2-5; D is tentatively TRBD1 or TRBD2 (5 bases each). CDR1 SSHAT and CDR2 FNYEAQ come from the germline V gene (reference sequence). This CDR3 is built from 14 residues. CDR3 in DNA: TGTGCTAGCAGCGACGGGACCCTGTCGCGAGGCCAGTACTTC. Amino acids: CASSDGTLSRGQYF.

In its sample, this clone was seen a few times. V and J are TRBV6-5 and TRBJ2-5; either TRBD1 or TRBD2 may fit D (6 bases each). This CDR3 has 13 amino acids. The V end was cut by 2 bases, the J end by 5 bases, with 9 bases between. Germline CDR1 reads MNHEY; CDR2 reads SVGAGI. The DNA of the CDR3 is TGTGCCAGCAGTTACCGGGGGCTGGAGACCCAGTACTTC. Amino acids: CASSYRGLETQYF.

The chain recombines TRBV9 with TRBJ1-5, with 7 bases fitting TRBD1. The V gene end was trimmed by 0 bases and the J gene end by 4 bases; junction bases not matched to a gene: 7. CDR3 length: 16 residues. The germline CDR1 and CDR2 sequences are SGDLS and YYNGEE. CDR3 coding DNA: TGTGCCAGCAGCGTAGGGGGGGACAGCCGGAATCAGCCCCAGCATTTT. This sequence encodes CASSVGGDSRNQPQHF.

This chain connects TRBV9 to TRBJ2-5; tentatively, D is TRBD2 (5 bases). The J call is in doubt because the DNA end fits TRBJ2-7 better. This CDR3 contains 13 residues. Germline values: CDR1 SGDLS, CDR2 YYNGEE. The CDR3 loop reads CASSVGLSYEQYF. The CDR3 DNA sequence: TGTGCCAGCAGCGTTGGACTCTCCTACGAGCAGTACTTC.

This clone was detected a few times. The gene calls are TRBV28 and TRBJ2-7; D gene uncertain. V lost 4 bases and J 3 bases, leaving 16 bases between the germline ends. Germline V gives CDR1 MDHEN, CDR2 SYDVKM. The CDR3 totals 15 residues. CDR3 nucleotides: TGTGCCAGCAGTTCCATCGACCACTCTAGCTACGAGCAGTACTTC. Its translation is CASSSIDHSSYEQYF. Filled out from reference TRBV28 and TRBJ2-7, the complete variable domain reads DVKVTQSSRYLVKRTGEKVFLECVQDMDHENMFWYRQDPGLGLRLIYFSYDVKMKEKGDIPEGYSVSREKKERFSLILESASTNQTSMYLCASSSIDHSSYEQYFGPGTRLTVT.

The chain has TRBV9 and TRBJ2-1; the match to TRBD2 covers 10 bases. After removal of 3 bases from V and 3 bases from J, the junction contained 6 bases not matched to a gene. The germline V gene encodes CDR1 SGDLS and CDR2 YYNGEE. CDR3 length: 16 residues. The chain's CDR3 is CASSGTSGYYYNEQFF. The CDR3 nucleotides read TGTGCCAGCAGCGGGACTAGCGGATACTACTACAATGAGCAGTTCTTC.

This chain connects TRBV5-1 to TRBJ1-5; TRBD1 aligns across 9 bases. Germline CDR1 is SGHRS and CDR2 is YFSETQ. CDR3 length: 15 residues. The junction had 3 bases not matched to a gene; V was cut back by 3 bases and J by 2 bases. The CDR3 bases are TGCGCCAGCAGCTCGACAGGGGGAGGCAATCAGCCCCAGCATTTT. Its translation: CASSSTGGGNQPQHF.

The chain recombines TRBV5-4 with TRBJ1-1; no clear D. This CDR3 spans 15 amino acids. V lost 0 bases, J lost 1 base, and 10 bases lay in between. Germline V CDR1 and CDR2: SGHNT, YYREEE (reference sequence). The CDR3 spells CASSLGRSANTEAFF. CDR3 nucleotide sequence: TGTGCCAGCAGCTTGGGCCGGTCTGCGAACACTGAAGCTTTCTTT. The complete variable domain, with remaining parts taken from reference TRBV5-4 and TRBJ1-1, reads ETGVTQSPTHLIKTRGQQVTLRCSSQSGHNTVSWYQQALGQGPQFIFQYYREEENGRGNFPPRFSGLQFPNYSSELNVNALELDDSALYLCASSLGRSANTEAFFGQGTRLTVV.

This rearrangement joins TRBV7-8 to TRBJ2-7, with TRBD1 as a possible D gene (6 bases). Germline-derived CDR1 and CDR2 are SGHVS and FQNEAQ. V was trimmed by 5 bases and J by 2 bases, leaving 10 bases between them. CDR3 length equals 13 residues. The CDR3 sequence: CASSARDTYEQYF. In nucleotides, the CDR3 is TGTGCCAGCAGCGCCCGGGACACCTACGAGCAGTACTTC.

The rearrangement uses TRBV6-5 and TRBJ2-2; the D is unclear. Germline lookup yields CDR1 MNHEY and CDR2 SVGAGI. The CDR3 contains 13 residues. Trimming cost V 7 bases and J 7 bases, with 13 bases left between them. CDR3 sequence: CASTSRLYGELFF. DNA for the CDR3: TGTGCCAGCACCTCCAGACTGTACGGGGAGCTGTTTTTT.

In its sample, this clone was seen a few times. This chain uses TRBV4-3 with TRBJ2-1, with 9 bases that match TRBD1. The V gene end was trimmed by 1 base and the J gene end by 3 bases; junction bases not matched to a gene: 1. The germline CDR1 and CDR2 sequences are LGHNA and YSLEER. The CDR3 runs to 15 residues. CDR3 amino acids: CASSQVTGGYNEQFF. The CDR3 DNA reads as TGCGCCAGCAGCCAAGTGACAGGGGGCTACAATGAGCAGTTCTTC.

This chain uses TRBV6-5 with TRBJ2-3; 8 bases agree with TRBD2. Trimming took 2 bases from V and 5 from J; bases not matched to a gene: 6. The CDR3 is 15 amino acids. Germline assignment: CDR1 MNHEY and CDR2 SVGAGI. CDR3 coding DNA: TGTGCCAGCAGTTACCCGACAAGCGGGAGAGATACGCAGTATTTT. Protein product: CASSYPTSGRDTQYF.

The rearrangement joins TRBV5-6 to TRBJ2-7, with D perhaps matching TRBD2 (7 bases). Per germline, CDR1 SGHDT and CDR2 YYEEEE. CDR3 length: 16 residues. The ends were cut back, 0 bases at V and 3 bases at J, with 16 bases in the middle. The CDR3 sequence is CASSLAEGGRSYEQYF. The CDR3, as DNA: TGTGCCAGCAGCTTGGCGGAGGGGGGGAGAAGCTACGAGCAGTACTTC.

The gene calls are TRBV1 and TRBJ2-1; the table's D call of TRBD2 was not tested on the DNA. TRBV1 corresponds to a pseudogene. The CDR3 is 17 amino acids. CDR3 in amino acids: CTSSQDLSGSPYNEQFF. The CDR3 region has the DNA TGCACCAGCAGCCAAGATCTGAGCGGGAGTCCCTACAATGAGCAGTTCTTC.

The genes are TRBV18 and TRBJ2-1; D call uncertain. V dropped 2 bases and J dropped 6 bases, with 20 bases sitting between them. The CDR3 extends over 17 amino acids. The germline gives CDR1 KGHSH, CDR2 LQKENI. CDR3: CASSPAEPKPWGNEQFF. In DNA, the CDR3 is TGTGCCAGCTCACCAGCTGAACCCAAACCCTGGGGCAATGAGCAGTTCTTC.

The chain recombines TRBV6-5 with TRBJ2-5; no definite D call. Looked up from germline, CDR1 is MNHEY and CDR2 is SVGAGI. V was pared by 6 bases and J by 5 bases, with 19 bases between. The length of the CDR3 is 15 residues. This chain's CDR3 is CASSHLGERWETQYF. The CDR3, as DNA: TGTGCCAGCAGCCACCTTGGGGAAAGGTGGGAGACCCAGTACTTC.

The chain combines TRBV19 with TRBJ2-3, with D tentatively TRBD2 (5 bases). The V gene lost 7 bases and the J gene lost 0 bases, with 8 bases spanning the gap. The CDR3 is 13 amino acids. Looked up from germline, CDR1 is LNHDA and CDR2 is SQIVND (reference sequence). The CDR3 region is CASIGVSTDTQYF. CDR3 DNA: TGTGCCAGTATCGGGGTTAGCACAGATACGCAGTATTTT. The variable domain in full, with the rest retrieved from reference TRBV19 and TRBJ2-3, is DGGITQSPKYLFRKEGQNVTLSCEQNLNHDAMYWYRQDPGQGLRLIYYSQIVNDFQKGDIAEGYSVSREKKESFPLTVTSAQKNPTAFYLCASIGVSTDTQYFGPGTRLTVL.

The chain couples TRBV11-2 to TRBJ1-2; D uncertain. V lost 2 bases and J lost 2, with 0 bases in between. The CDR3 consists of 11 residues. CDR1 and CDR2 from the germline V gene are SGHAT and FQNNGV. The DNA of the CDR3 is TGTGCCAGCAGCTTAAACTATGGCTACACCTTC. Protein product: CASSLNYGYTF.

This chain uses TRBV4-3 with TRBJ2-1; D is unresolved. From germline, CDR1 is LGHNA and CDR2 YSLEER. V was cut by 1 base and J by 1 base, with 8 bases left in between. CDR3 length equals 15 residues. CDR3 region: CASSQAPGSYNEQFF. The CDR3 nucleotides read TGCGCCAGCAGCCAAGCCCCCGGGTCCTACAATGAGCAGTTCTTC.

The chain combines TRBV5-1 with TRBJ2-3; 7 bases are a match to TRBD1. The trim removed 5 bases at V and 4 bases at J, leaving 16 bases unmatched. The V gene's germline CDR1 is SGHRS and CDR2 YFSETQ. The CDR3 is made up of 17 amino acids. As DNA, the CDR3 is TGCGCCAGCAGATCGACTGCCCCGGGACAGCGTTCAGATACGCAGTATTTT. It specifies CASRSTAPGQRSDTQYF.

The chain joins TRBV5-3 to TRBJ2-5; a weak D match, TRBD2 (5 bases). TRBV5-3 is recorded as an ORF, its role being uncertain. V lost 9 bases and J lost 5, with 14 bases in between. This CDR3 is built from 12 residues. The CDR3 region is CATATRRETQYF. CDR3 in DNA: TGTGCCACCGCCACTAGGAGGGAGACCCAGTACTTC.

This clone was counted a single time. The genes are TRBV5-8 and TRBJ1-6, with D uncertain. V lost 5 bases and J 15 bases, leaving 15 bases between the germline ends. Germline CDR1 is SGHTS and CDR2 is YDEGEE. The CDR3 length is 12 residues. The CDR3 spells CASSGLHLGLHF. Here the CDR3 DNA reads TGTGCCAGCAGTGGACTCCATCTTGGCCTCCACTTT.

The chain recombines TRBV25-1 with TRBJ1-5, with 7 bases matching TRBD1. J gave up 0 bases and V 3 bases, and 8 bases lay outside the gene matches. The CDR3 loop spans 17 amino acids. Germline V lookup: CDR1 MGHDK, CDR2 SYGVNS. The CDR3 sequence: CASSDGGGDFSNQPQHF. DNA for the CDR3: TGTGCCAGCAGTGACGGAGGGGGCGATTTTAGCAATCAGCCCCAGCATTTT.

V gene TRBV4-1 combines with J gene TRBJ2-7; 7 bases map to TRBD1. This CDR3 has 14 residues. V trimming: 4 bases; J trimming: 1 base; junction bases outside the gene matches: 4. Germline V CDR1 and CDR2: MGHRA, YSYEKL. For the CDR3, the DNA is TGCGCCAGCAGCCCGCGACAGGGTTCCTACGAGCAGTACTTC. Encoded protein: CASSPRQGSYEQYF.

V gene TRBV29-1 combines with J gene TRBJ2-7; weak D call: TRBD1 (5 bases). CDR1 is SQVTM, CDR2 ANQGSEA, per germline. The CDR3 extends over 11 amino acids. Between the trimmed V and J ends, which lost 2 bases and 6 bases, there was a span of 8 bases. The CDR3 DNA is TGCAGCGTTGAATTGGGGCTCGAGCAGTACTTC. Translating it yields CSVELGLEQYF.

In this sample, this clone turned up once. The chain has TRBV15 and TRBJ2-2, with 7 bases fitting TRBD1. The CDR3 has 15 residues. V shed 5 bases, J shed 1 base, and the junction held 4 bases outside the gene matches. CDR1 is LNHNV and CDR2 is YYDKDF in the germline V gene (reference sequence). The CDR3 protein is CATSVSGGNTGELFF. The CDR3 region has the DNA TGTGCCACCAGCGTCTCAGGGGGGAACACCGGGGAGCTGTTTTTT.